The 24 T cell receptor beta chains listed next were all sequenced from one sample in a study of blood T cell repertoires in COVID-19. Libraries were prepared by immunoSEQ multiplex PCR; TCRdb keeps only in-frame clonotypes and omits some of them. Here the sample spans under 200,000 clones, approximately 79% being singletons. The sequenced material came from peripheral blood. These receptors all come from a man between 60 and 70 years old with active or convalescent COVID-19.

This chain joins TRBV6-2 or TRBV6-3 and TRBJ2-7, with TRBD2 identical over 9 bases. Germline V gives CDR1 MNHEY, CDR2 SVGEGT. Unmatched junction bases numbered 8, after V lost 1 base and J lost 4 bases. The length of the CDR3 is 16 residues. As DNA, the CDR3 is TGTGCCAGCAGTTACTTGGTAGCGGGAGCGGGGTACGAGCAGTACTTC. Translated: CASSYLVAGAGYEQYF.

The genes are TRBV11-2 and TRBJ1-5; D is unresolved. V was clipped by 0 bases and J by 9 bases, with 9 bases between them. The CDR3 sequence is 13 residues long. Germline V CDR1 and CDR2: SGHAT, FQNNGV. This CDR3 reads CASSLDPDRPQHF. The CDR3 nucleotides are TGTGCCAGCAGCTTAGATCCTGATAGGCCCCAGCATTTT.

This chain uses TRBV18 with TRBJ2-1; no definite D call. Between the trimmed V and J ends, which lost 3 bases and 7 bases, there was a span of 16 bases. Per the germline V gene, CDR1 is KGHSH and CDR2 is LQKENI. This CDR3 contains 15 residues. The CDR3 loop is CASSPTALPENEQFF. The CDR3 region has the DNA TGTGCCAGCTCACCCACCGCCCTGCCAGAAAATGAGCAGTTCTTC. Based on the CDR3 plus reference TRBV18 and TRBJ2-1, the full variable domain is NAGVMQNPRHLVRRRGQEARLRCSPMKGHSHVYWYRQLPEEGLKFMVYLQKENIIDESGMPKERFSAEFPKEGPSILRIQQVVRGDSAAYFCASSPTALPENEQFFGPGTRLTVL.

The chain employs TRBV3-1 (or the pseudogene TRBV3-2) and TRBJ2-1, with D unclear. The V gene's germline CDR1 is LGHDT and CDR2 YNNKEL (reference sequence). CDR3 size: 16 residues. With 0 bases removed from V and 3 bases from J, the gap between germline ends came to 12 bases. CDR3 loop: CASSQEIGALYNEQFF. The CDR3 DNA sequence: TGTGCCAGCAGCCAAGAAATAGGAGCCCTCTACAATGAGCAGTTCTTC.

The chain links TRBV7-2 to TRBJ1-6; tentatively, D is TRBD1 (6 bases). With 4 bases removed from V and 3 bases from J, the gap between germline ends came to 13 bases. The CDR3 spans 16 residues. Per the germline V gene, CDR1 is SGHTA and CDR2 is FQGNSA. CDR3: CASSSRMGHYNSPLHF. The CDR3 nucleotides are TGTGCCAGCAGCTCTCGTATGGGACACTATAATTCACCCCTCCACTTT.

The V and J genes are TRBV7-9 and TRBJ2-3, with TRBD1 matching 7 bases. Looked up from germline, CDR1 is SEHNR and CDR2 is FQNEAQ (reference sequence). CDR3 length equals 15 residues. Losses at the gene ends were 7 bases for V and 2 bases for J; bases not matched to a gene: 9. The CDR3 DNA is TGTGCCAGCACCTCCGATGGGACAGCCACAGATACGCAGTATTTT. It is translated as CASTSDGTATDTQYF.

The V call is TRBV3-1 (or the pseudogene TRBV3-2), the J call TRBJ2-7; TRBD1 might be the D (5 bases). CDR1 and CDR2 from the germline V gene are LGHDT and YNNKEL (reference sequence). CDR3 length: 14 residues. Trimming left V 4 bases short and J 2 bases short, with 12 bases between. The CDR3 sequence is CASSPWTQTYEQYF. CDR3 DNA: TGTGCCAGCAGCCCCTGGACACAGACCTACGAGCAGTACTTC.

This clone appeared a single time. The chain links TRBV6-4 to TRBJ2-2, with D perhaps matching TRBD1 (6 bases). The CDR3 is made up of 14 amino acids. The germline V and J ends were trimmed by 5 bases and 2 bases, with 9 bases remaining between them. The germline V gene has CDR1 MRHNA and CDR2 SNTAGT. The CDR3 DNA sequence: TGTGCCAGCAGTCTGGACAGAAACACCGGGGAGCTGTTTTTT. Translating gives CASSLDRNTGELFF.

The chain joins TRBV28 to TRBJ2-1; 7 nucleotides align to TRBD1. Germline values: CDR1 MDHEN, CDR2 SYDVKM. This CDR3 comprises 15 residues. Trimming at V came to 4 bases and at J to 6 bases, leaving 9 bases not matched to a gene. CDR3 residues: CASSSDRARSNEQFF. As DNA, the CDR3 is TGTGCCAGCAGTTCCGACAGGGCAAGGAGCAATGAGCAGTTCTTC.

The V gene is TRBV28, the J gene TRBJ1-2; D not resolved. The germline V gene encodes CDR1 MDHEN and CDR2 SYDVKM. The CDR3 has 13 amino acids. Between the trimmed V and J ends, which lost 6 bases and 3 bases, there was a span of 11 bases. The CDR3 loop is CASSLGSYYGYTF. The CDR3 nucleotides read TGTGCCAGCAGCCTGGGCAGCTACTATGGCTACACCTTC.

This CDR3 is CASSRRLAGGSDTQYF. CDR3 in DNA: TGTGCCAGCAGCCGGCGACTAGCGGGAGGGTCAGATACGCAGTATTTT. The rearrangement joins TRBV7-6 to TRBJ2-3; 14 bases are a match to TRBD2. The CDR3 extends over 16 amino acids. The J segment lost 4 bases and the V segment lost 5 bases, leaving 5 bases of the junction unmatched. Germline V gene lookup returns CDR1 SGHVS and CDR2 FNYEAQ. Variable domain in full (rest from reference TRBV7-6 and TRBJ2-3): GAGVSQSPRYKVTKRGQDVALRCDPISGHVSLYWYRQALGQGPEFLTYFNYEAQQDKSGLPNDRFSAERPEGSISTLTIQRTEQRDSAMYRCASSRRLAGGSDTQYFGPGTRLTVL.

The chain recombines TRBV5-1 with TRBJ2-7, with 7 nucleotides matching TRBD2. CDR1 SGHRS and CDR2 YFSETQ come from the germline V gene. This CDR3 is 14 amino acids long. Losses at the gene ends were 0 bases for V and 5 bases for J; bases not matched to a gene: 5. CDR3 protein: CASSLDQREDEQYF. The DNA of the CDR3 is TGCGCCAGCAGCTTGGACCAGCGGGAAGACGAGCAGTACTTC.

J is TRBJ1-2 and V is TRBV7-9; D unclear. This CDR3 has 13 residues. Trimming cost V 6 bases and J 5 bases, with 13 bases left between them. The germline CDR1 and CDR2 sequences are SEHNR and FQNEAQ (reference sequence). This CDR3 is CASSSDGRYGYTF. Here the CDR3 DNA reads TGTGCCAGCAGTTCCGACGGGAGGTATGGCTACACCTTC.

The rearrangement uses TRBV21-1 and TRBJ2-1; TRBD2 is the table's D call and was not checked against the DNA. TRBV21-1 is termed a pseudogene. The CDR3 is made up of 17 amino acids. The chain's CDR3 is CASTKNGRLAGGNEQFF. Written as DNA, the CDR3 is TGTGCCAGCACCAAAAACGGCCGACTAGCGGGAGGCAATGAGCAGTTCTTC.

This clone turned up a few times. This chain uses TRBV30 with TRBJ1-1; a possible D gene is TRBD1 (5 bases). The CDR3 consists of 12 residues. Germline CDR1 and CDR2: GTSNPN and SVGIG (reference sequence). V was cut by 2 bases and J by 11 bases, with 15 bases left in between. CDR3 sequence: CAWSSRARMAFF. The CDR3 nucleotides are TGTGCCTGGAGTTCCAGGGCAAGAATGGCTTTCTTT. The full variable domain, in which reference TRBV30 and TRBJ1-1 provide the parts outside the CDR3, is SQTIHQWPATLVQPVGSPLSLECTVEGTSNPNLYWYRQAAGRGLQLLFYSVGIGQISSEVPQNLSASRPQDRQFILSSKKLLLSDSGFYLCAWSSRARMAFFGQGTRLTVV.

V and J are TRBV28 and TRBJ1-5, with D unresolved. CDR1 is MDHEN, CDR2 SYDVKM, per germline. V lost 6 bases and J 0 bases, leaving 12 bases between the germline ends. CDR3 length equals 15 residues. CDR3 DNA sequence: TGTGCCAGCAGGGCGGGCCTTTATAGCAATCAGCCCCAGCATTTT. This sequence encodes CASRAGLYSNQPQHF.

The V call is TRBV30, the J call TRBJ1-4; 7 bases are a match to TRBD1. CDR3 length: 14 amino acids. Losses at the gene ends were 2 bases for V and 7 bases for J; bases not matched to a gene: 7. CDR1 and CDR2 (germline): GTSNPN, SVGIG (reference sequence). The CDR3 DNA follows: TGTGCCTGGAGTCCCGACAGGGTGGGTGAAAAACTGTTTTTT. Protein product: CAWSPDRVGEKLFF.

The CDR3 spells CASSQEDFRQSYEQYF. CDR3 DNA: TGCGCCAGCAGCCAAGAGGATTTTCGACAGTCCTACGAGCAGTACTTC. V usage is TRBV4-1 and J usage is TRBJ2-7; D is perhaps TRBD1 (5 bases). Trimming took off 0 bases at V and 1 base at J, with 13 bases between the two ends. Germline CDR1 is MGHRA and CDR2 is YSYEKL. The CDR3 loop spans 16 amino acids.

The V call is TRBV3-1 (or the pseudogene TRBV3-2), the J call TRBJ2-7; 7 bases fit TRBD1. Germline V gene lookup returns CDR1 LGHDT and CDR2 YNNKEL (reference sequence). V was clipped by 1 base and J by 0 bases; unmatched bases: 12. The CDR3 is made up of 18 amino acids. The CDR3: CASSQAFPTGSSSYEQYF. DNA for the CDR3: TGTGCCAGCAGCCAAGCCTTCCCGACAGGGAGCAGCTCCTACGAGCAGTACTTC.

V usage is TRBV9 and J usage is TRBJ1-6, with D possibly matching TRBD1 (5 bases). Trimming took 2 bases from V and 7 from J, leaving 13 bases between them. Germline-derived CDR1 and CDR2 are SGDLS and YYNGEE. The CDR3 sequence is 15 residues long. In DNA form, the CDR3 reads TGTGCCAGCAGCGTCAATCACCGGACAAATTCACCCCTCCACTTT. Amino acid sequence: CASSVNHRTNSPLHF. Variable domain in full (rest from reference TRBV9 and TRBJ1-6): DSGVTQTPKHLITATGQRVTLRCSPRSGDLSVYWYQQSLDQGLQFLIQYYNGEERAKGNILERFSAQQFPDLHSELNLSSLELGDSALYFCASSVNHRTNSPLHFGNGTRLTVT.

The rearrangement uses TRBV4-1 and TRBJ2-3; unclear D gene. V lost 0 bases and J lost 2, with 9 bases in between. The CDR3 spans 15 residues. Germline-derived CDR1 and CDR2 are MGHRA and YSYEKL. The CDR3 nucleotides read TGCGCCAGCAGCCAAGAGCTAGACCCCACAGATACGCAGTATTTT. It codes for CASSQELDPTDTQYF.

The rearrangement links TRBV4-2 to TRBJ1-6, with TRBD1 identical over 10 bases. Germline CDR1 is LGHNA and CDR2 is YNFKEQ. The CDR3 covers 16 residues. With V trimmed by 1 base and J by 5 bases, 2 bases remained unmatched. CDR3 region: CASSQGQGAHNSPLHF. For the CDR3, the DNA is TGTGCCAGCAGCCAAGGACAGGGGGCGCATAATTCACCCCTCCACTTT.

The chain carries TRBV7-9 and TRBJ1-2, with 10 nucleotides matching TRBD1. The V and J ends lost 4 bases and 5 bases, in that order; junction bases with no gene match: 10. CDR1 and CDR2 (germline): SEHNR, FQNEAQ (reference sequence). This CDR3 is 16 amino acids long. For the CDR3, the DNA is TGTGCCAGCAGCTCTACCGGGACAGGGGTTTTATATGGCTACACCTTC. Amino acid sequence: CASSSTGTGVLYGYTF.

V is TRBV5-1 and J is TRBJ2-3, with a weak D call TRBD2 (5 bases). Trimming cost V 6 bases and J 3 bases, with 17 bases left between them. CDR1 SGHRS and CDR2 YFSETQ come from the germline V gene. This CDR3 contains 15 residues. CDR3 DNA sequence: TGCGCCAGCACCTTTTCGAGGGCACCGACAGATACGCAGTATTTT. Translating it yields CASTFSRAPTDTQYF.